The 26 T cell receptor beta chains below come from one sample, sequenced in a study of blood T cell repertoires in COVID-19. Sequenced by immunoSEQ multiplex PCR; TCRdb stores in-frame clones only, minus some. Of about 210,000 clones detected, roughly nine tenths appear once; the ten largest clones hold 0.78%. The specimen was peripheral blood. These receptors originate from a woman aged 70-85 years with acute or convalescent COVID-19.

The rearrangement links TRBV2 to TRBJ1-5; the match to TRBD1 covers 10 bases. Per the germline V gene, CDR1 is SNHLY and CDR2 is FYNNEI. The length of the CDR3 is 16 residues. J gave up 6 bases and V 6 bases, and 11 bases lay outside the gene matches. The CDR3 sequence: CASSKREGQGGQPQHF. The CDR3 DNA reads as TGTGCCAGCAGCAAACGAGAAGGACAGGGGGGTCAGCCCCAGCATTTT.

The chain carries TRBV28 and TRBJ1-2; 8 bases are shared with TRBD1. V dropped 5 bases and J dropped 7; count of bases not matched to a gene: 12. The germline gives CDR1 MDHEN, CDR2 SYDVKM. The CDR3 covers 15 residues. CDR3 nucleotides: TGTGCCAGCAGTAGACCGGGACAGGCTCTAAGTGGCTACACCTTC. Its translation is CASSRPGQALSGYTF.

This clone was observed a handful of times. V is TRBV6-5 and J is TRBJ2-1; 9 positions match TRBD2. V was pared by 2 bases and J by 6 bases, with 8 bases of the junction left unmatched. The CDR3 spans 16 residues. Germline V gene lookup returns CDR1 MNHEY and CDR2 SVGAGI. Here the CDR3 reads CASSYRWRGGSNEQFF. For the CDR3, the DNA is TGTGCCAGCAGTTACAGGTGGCGGGGGGGCTCCAATGAGCAGTTCTTC.

The chain carries TRBV6-5 and TRBJ1-2; 10 bases align to TRBD1. The germline V gene has CDR1 MNHEY and CDR2 SVGAGI. The V gene end was trimmed by 6 bases and the J gene end by 10 bases; junction bases not matched to a gene: 5. This CDR3 is 12 amino acids long. The CDR3: CASSAGTGDYTF. The CDR3 region has the DNA TGTGCCAGCAGCGCTGGGACAGGGGACTACACCTTC.

The chain combines TRBV7-2 with TRBJ2-1; 8 positions agree with TRBD2. V lost 2 bases and J lost 10; bases outside the gene matches: 4. From germline, CDR1 is SGHTA and CDR2 FQGNSA. The CDR3 is made up of 13 amino acids. CDR3 amino acids: CASSLSASGEQFF. The DNA of the CDR3 is TGTGCCAGCAGCTTATCGGCTAGCGGGGAGCAGTTCTTC.

The chain has TRBV19 and TRBJ1-2, with D uncertain. Per the germline V gene, CDR1 is LNHDA and CDR2 is SQIVND (reference sequence). This CDR3 is built from 14 residues. V shed 3 bases and J shed 4 bases, with 12 bases lying between them. The CDR3, as DNA: TGTGCCAGTAGTATCGGGCAGCGGATCTATGGCTACACCTTC. Protein product: CASSIGQRIYGYTF.

The chain combines TRBV12-3 or TRBV12-4 with TRBJ1-1, with 7 bases fitting TRBD1. Trimming took 5 bases from V and 1 from J; bases not matched to a gene: 1. CDR3 length: 13 amino acids. The CDR3 reads CASSQGENTEAFF. The DNA for the CDR3 is TGTGCCAGCAGTCAGGGGGAGAACACTGAAGCTTTCTTT.

The V and J genes are TRBV19 and TRBJ1-5, with a weak D call TRBD1 (6 bases). V lost 6 bases to trimming and J lost 6 bases, with 15 bases between them. The CDR3 loop spans 14 amino acids. Germline CDR1 and CDR2: LNHDA and SQIVND (reference sequence). CDR3 DNA: TGTGCCAGTAGGCCTTGGGGGGGCGTTCAGCCCCAGCATTTT. Amino acid sequence: CASRPWGGVQPQHF.

This clone was recorded a few times. One end of the junction varies from germline; a read error may be responsible. The chain employs TRBV6-6 and TRBJ2-7; tentative D call: TRBD2 (7 bases). This CDR3 region has 11 residues. The germline gives CDR1 MNHNY, CDR2 SVGAGI (reference sequence). CDR3 coding DNA: TGTGCCAGCAGTCCGGGAGGACAGCTTCACTTC. Encoded protein: CASSPGGQLHF.

This clone was seen only once. CDR3 nucleotide sequence: TGCAGTGCCCCGAAGGGCGGGGAGGCTTTCTTT. Residues: CSAPKGGEAFF. The V and J genes are TRBV20-1 and TRBJ1-1; the D is unclear. Germline CDR1 is DFQATT and CDR2 is SNEGSKA (reference sequence). The CDR3 contains 11 residues. Trimming removed 6 bases from V and 11 bases from J, with 16 bases in between.

This clone was found once. J is TRBJ2-5 and V is TRBV2; 13 bases agree with TRBD2. The CDR3 sequence is 18 residues long. Germline CDR1 SNHLY, CDR2 FYNNEI. V was pared by 1 base and J by 5 bases, with 10 bases of the junction left unmatched. CDR3 sequence reads: CASSEGRTSGRAGETQYF. Here the CDR3 DNA reads TGTGCCAGCAGTGAAGGGAGAACTAGCGGGAGGGCCGGTGAGACCCAGTACTTC.

The chain combines TRBV6-5 with TRBJ1-6, with D perhaps TRBD1 (6 bases). The CDR3 totals 13 residues. Trimming pared 7 bases from V and 9 bases from J, leaving 13 bases between. Germline CDR1 is MNHEY and CDR2 is SVGAGI. The CDR3 region has the DNA TGTGCCAGCATCAGGGGTCAGGGTTCACCCCTCCACTTT. It yields the protein CASIRGQGSPLHF.

The chain links TRBV5-1 to TRBJ1-3, with 8 positions matching TRBD1. CDR1 and CDR2 from the germline V gene are SGHRS and YFSETQ. The CDR3 is 14 residues long. Germline trimming cut 4 bases from V and 4 bases from J; bases unmatched to any gene: 4. CDR3 coding DNA: TGCGCCAGCAGCGCGGACAGGGAAGGAAACACCATATATTTT. It codes for CASSADREGNTIYF.

The chain has TRBV6-5 and TRBJ2-7; 10 bases fit TRBD1. The germline gives CDR1 MNHEY, CDR2 SVGAGI. The CDR3 has 14 residues. V gave up 6 bases and J gave up 2 bases; unmatched junction bases: 4. The DNA for the CDR3 is TGTGCCAGCAGCTACGGGACAGGGGCCTACGAGCAGTACTTC. This encodes CASSYGTGAYEQYF.

The V gene is TRBV4-1, the J gene TRBJ1-4, with TRBD1 matching 7 bases. V was pared by 6 bases and J by 8 bases, with 9 bases of the junction left unmatched. The CDR3 runs 14 residues. The V gene's germline CDR1 is MGHRA and CDR2 YSYEKL. CDR3 nucleotides: TGCGCCAGCAGACCTACAGGGGTTAGAGAAAAACTGTTTTTT. This sequence encodes CASRPTGVREKLFF.

The chain is built from TRBV5-1 and TRBJ2-3; D gene unclear. This CDR3 comprises 15 residues. Trimming cost V 0 bases and J 2 bases, with 10 bases left between them. The germline V gene encodes CDR1 SGHRS and CDR2 YFSETQ. CDR3 sequence reads: CASSLELFLTDTQYF. The CDR3, as DNA: TGCGCCAGCAGCTTGGAGCTTTTCCTCACAGATACGCAGTATTTT.

This chain links TRBV2 with TRBJ2-4, with a tentative D call TRBD1 (5 bases). V was cut by 8 bases and J by 2 bases, with 16 bases left in between. Germline lookup yields CDR1 SNHLY and CDR2 FYNNEI. CDR3 length equals 15 residues. CDR3 sequence reads: CASGDRELTKNIQYF. Here the CDR3 DNA reads TGTGCCAGCGGAGACAGAGAACTAACCAAAAACATTCAGTACTTC.

This chain uses TRBV12-5 with TRBJ1-1; D uncertain. Germline V gene data show CDR1 as LGHNT and CDR2 as FRNRAP. The CDR3 is 14 residues long. The ends were cut back, 0 bases at V and 1 base at J, with 6 bases in the middle. The CDR3: CASGLVDWNTEAFF. Written as DNA, the CDR3 is TGTGCTAGTGGTTTGGTCGACTGGAACACTGAAGCTTTCTTT.

A note on this clone: Different DNA sequences within this sample yield the same CDR3. The rearrangement uses TRBV5-4 and TRBJ2-3; 11 positions match TRBD2. This CDR3 is 16 amino acids long. Germline V gene lookup returns CDR1 SGHNT and CDR2 YYREEE (reference sequence). The V segment lost 4 bases and the J segment 5 bases; nucleotides outside the gene matches: 9. The CDR3 DNA is TGTGCCAGCAGCCCCGTCGGTCTAGCGGGAGGAGATACGCAGTATTTT. Its translation: CASSPVGLAGGDTQYF.

Details on this clone: The sample holds other DNA sequences that translate to the same CDR3. J is TRBJ1-1 and V is TRBV18; D is possibly TRBD1 (6 bases). Between the trimmed V and J ends, which lost 3 bases and 8 bases, there was a span of 7 bases. Germline V CDR1 and CDR2: KGHSH, LQKENI. The CDR3 runs to 11 residues. As DNA, the CDR3 is TGTGCCAGCTCACCGGACAGAGAAGCTTTCTTT. Translation gives CASSPDREAFF.

The chain combines TRBV7-9 with TRBJ2-1; D not resolved. The length of the CDR3 is 12 residues. V lost 4 bases and J 9 bases, leaving 10 bases between the germline ends. Germline V gene data show CDR1 as SEHNR and CDR2 as FQNEAQ (reference sequence). CDR3 in DNA: TGTGCCAGCAGCTCGCTGGGCCTTGAGCAGTTCTTC. Its protein is CASSSLGLEQFF.

This rearrangement joins TRBV19 to TRBJ2-7; possible D gene TRBD2, 6 bases. The CDR3 runs 14 residues. Germline CDR1 reads LNHDA; CDR2 reads SQIVND (reference sequence). The V and J ends lost 3 bases and 3 bases respectively, with 12 bases between them. CDR3 protein: CASSIPGTFYEQYF. The CDR3 bases are TGTGCCAGTAGTATTCCCGGGACTTTCTACGAGCAGTACTTC.

The rearrangement links TRBV21-1 to TRBJ2-7; the tabulated D call, TRBD1, remains unverified against the DNA. TRBV21-1 corresponds to a pseudogene. CDR3 size: 13 residues. In DNA form, the CDR3 reads TGTGCCAGCAGCATTACAGGGGAACACGAGCAGTACTTC. Translated, it gives CASSITGEHEQYF.

V and J are TRBV3-1 (or the pseudogene TRBV3-2) and TRBJ1-1, with D possibly matching TRBD1 (6 bases). The V gene's germline CDR1 is LGHDT and CDR2 YNNKEL (reference sequence). This CDR3 has 12 amino acids. The ends were cut back, 4 bases at V and 11 bases at J, with 14 bases in the middle. CDR3 nucleotides: TGTGCCAGCAGCCGGACAGAAAACCCGGCTTTCTTT. It yields the protein CASSRTENPAFF.

This clone was seen more than once but under ten times. The chain joins TRBV24-1 to TRBJ2-3, with 8 bases that match TRBD2. V was clipped by 7 bases and J by 9 bases; unmatched bases: 8. The CDR3 loop spans 13 amino acids. Germline assignment: CDR1 KGHDR and CDR2 SFDVKD. In DNA form, the CDR3 reads TGTGCCACCAGCGGGAGGGCCGGGGAGACGCAGTATTTT. The encoded protein is CATSGRAGETQYF.

The CDR3: CASSYGRNEQYF. The CDR3 DNA reads as TGTGCCAGCAGTTATGGCCGAAACGAGCAGTACTTC. The genes are TRBV6-5 and TRBJ2-7; D unclear. V lost 3 bases and J lost 5, with 8 bases in between. Germline V lookup: CDR1 MNHEY, CDR2 SVGAGI. The CDR3 is 12 residues long.